This section outlines one T cell receptor beta chain sequence together with its context. The sample holds a few counts of this clonotype. This receptor's antigen is unknown. Per-base quality was not reported, and no clone a single base away is much larger than it. The entry originates in a study of identical twins (TCRdb year 2016). Looking at the study overall: To test whether fetal clonotypes persist, this study deep-sequenced TCR alpha and beta repertoires from monozygotic twins, from unrelated adults of various ages, and from cord blood. To rule out contamination, the twin experiments were replicated at different times with different library preparation protocols.

From cysteine to phenylalanine, the CDR3 is 16 amino acids long. Only the CDR3 region is kept as DNA, spanning 48 bases read in frame from base 1. The trim is 4 bases for V and 3 bases for J, with a gap of 17 bases between the germline ends. Library generation was performed with 5' RACE. Sequencing was carried out with an Illumina HiSeq 2000. Template switching added a universal primer binding site, and the final cDNA carried a unique molecular identifier that allowed TCR cDNA molecules to be counted accurately. Specific primers in the conserved constant-segment region were used to synthesize first-strand cDNA for TCR alpha and beta chains. To control for contamination, every cDNA library carried two barcodes: a SMART-Mk sample barcode plus Illumina barcodes. TruSeq adapter sequences, together with Illumina sample barcodes, were added in two successive PCR steps. Sequencing of the TCR alpha and beta cDNA libraries was done on the Illumina HiSeq platform using custom primers. Per the source publication's procedure: MiGEC was used to process raw reads and extract unique molecular identifiers, and MiXCR was used to find CDR3 positions. For each individual, recombination models were inferred using an EM algorithm with the repgenHMM and IGoR tools. The tcR package in R was used for shared clonotype analysis, with sharing normalized by the product of cloneset sizes. To study raw recombination without the effects of thymic and clonal selection, out-of-frame nonproductive sequences were analyzed. TCRdb took the public reads, trimmed them with fastp at Q25, ran MiXCR for clone calling and kept in-frame beta chains. Every entry covers one CDR3 protein and lists the most common genes and DNA from its rows. The V and J calls shown here were made by TCRdb, not taken from the authors' results. The table for this sample lists 420,000 or so distinct CDR3 sequences; under 20% of them were counted only once. Clones ranked in the top ten supply around 10% of the sample.

All donors were healthy Caucasians. Three unrelated non-twin adults were additionally sequenced: a male aged 18 to 29, a male aged 50 to 59 and a female aged 50 to 59. Miltenyi CD45RO+ enrichment and human naive T-cell isolation kits were used to isolate memory (CD45RO+) and naive T cells from PBMC. The investigation overall reported the following: Out-of-frame TCR alpha sharing in monozygotic twins was systematically underestimated by recombination models, whereas sharing between unrelated individuals was in agreement with the recombination models. Zero-insertion analyses could be partly confounded by invariant T cells such as MAIT and iNKT, although diverse VJ usage argued against such confounding for most clonotypes. Because the same donors could not be followed over many years, the conclusions relied on cross-sectional statistical analysis. Fewer insertions were carried by abundant cord blood beta clonotypes, a similar but weaker trend appeared in young adult naive repertoires, and no such trend appeared in memory repertoires. Out-of-frame TCR alpha sequences shared between twins showed an excess of low generation-probability sequences compared with coincidental sharing between unrelated individuals. In beta out-of-frame sequences, excess twin sharing was weaker, because having fewer shared sequences lowered the signal-to-noise ratio.

The material sequenced was naive T cells sorted from blood. This specimen's cell subset or site label, per the study, means: cells isolated with a human naive T-cell isolation kit. The origin of this receptor is a man aged 45-65 years in good health. The chain employs TRBV12-3 or TRBV12-4 and TRBJ2-3; the D gene is perhaps TRBD1, on 6 matching bases. The bases read TGTGCCAGCAGTTCGACTTACGGACAGCCAACAGATACGCAGTATTTT. It translates to CASSSTYGQPTDTQYF.